This record looks at one TCR beta chain sequence and its context. The data stem from a study of blood T cells in healthy people across ages. CDR1 is PRHDT, CDR2 FYEKMQ, per germline (reference sequence). Trimming pared 5 bases from V and 3 bases from J, leaving 11 bases between. The CDR3 is made up of 15 amino acids. For the second PCR, which ran for about 6 to 11 cycles, a sample-barcoded 5' primer and a J-beta primer mix were used. TCRdb ran MiXCR on the 5' RACE reads and lists one entry per CDR3 protein. The profile covers about 570,000 distinct CDR3 sequences, with 27% appearing a single time and about 18% taken by the ten largest.

The chain employs TRBV13 and TRBJ2-6; a possible D gene is TRBD2 (5 bases). Specimen: blood. This clonotype was sampled from a woman in her 70s in good health. Written as DNA, the CDR3 is TGTGCCAGCAGCCCTCGGACTGGTGGGGCCAACGTCCTGACTTTC. It yields the protein CASSPRTGGANVLTF.